This T cell receptor (beta chain) was sequenced for a study of regulatory T cells in long-lasting Graves disease. This clonotype was counted many times. As yet, its antigen is unknown. Study-level points and caveats: New patients shared about a thousand public clonotypes, fewer than the approximately 3,000 shared by persistent patients.

Time point of the sample: newly diagnosed GD, antithyroid drugs for less than 3 months. From PBMCs, RNA was extracted and then used to make the TCR library. With 5 bases clipped from V and 4 bases from J, the junction kept 4 bases outside the gene matches. The CDR3 length is 14 residues. CDR1 is DFQATT, CDR2 SNEGSKA, per germline (reference sequence). Arm-PCR of CDR3 regions and iRepertoire HTBI primers were used to build TCR beta libraries. One entry per CDR3 protein results from TCRdb running MiXCR on the multiplex PCR reads. The repertoire consists of approximately 400,000 distinct CDR3 sequences, with 14% to 15% occurring once and the leading ten covering 16%. The same sample was also used in a study of T cells in Graves' hyperthyroidism and ophthalmopathy.

This chain connects TRBV20-1 to TRBJ2-1; 11 bases map to TRBD2. This clonotype originated in a woman in her thirties with Graves disease. Sequencing used peripheral blood mononuclear cells (PBMCs), obtained at new diagnosis, from a patient treated with antithyroid drugs. CDR3 bases: TGCAGTGCTGGAGGGACTAGCGGTTACAATGAGCAGTTCTTC. It encodes CSAGGTSGYNEQFF.